A selection of T cell receptor delta chains follows, all from one sample in a study of γδ T cells in repeated Plasmodium falciparum infection. TCRdb re-identified clones in the multiplex PCR reads via CATT. The repertoire holds more than 70,000 delta-chain clones, with 0.85% to 1% as singletons. The specimen was gamma-delta T cells from blood. The source is a pool of human donors (malaria-infected and uninfected, not separated). CDR3s include the opening cysteine and the closing phenylalanine or tryptophan.

v_gene: TRDV1; CDR3aa: CALGEDGSTGGYALKLIF
v_gene: TRDV1; CDR3aa: CALGEGHTPWGPLRGDKLIF
v_gene: TRDV1; CDR3aa: CALVRLLPLLGPGGPDKLIF
v_gene: TRDV1; CDR3aa: CALGARGVPNSLGDTDKLIF
v_gene: TRDV1; CDR3aa: CALGDLIHGVWGSPPSAQLFF
v_gene: TRDV2; CDR3aa: CACDTIPVLGDTALLTAQLFF
v_gene: TRDV2; CDR3aa: CACDTWGTDKLIF
v_gene: TRDV1; CDR3aa: CALGDSFPDWGENTDKLIF
v_gene: TRDV2; CDR3aa: CACDTLLGDTRYTDKLIF
v_gene: TRDV2; CDR3aa: CACGGLAGPDKLIF
v_gene: TRDV1; CDR3aa: CALGLSWPSPFDLLGDPYTDKLIF
v_gene: TRDV3; CDR3aa: CAFPTGFPRPHWGIRSYTDKLIF
v_gene: TRDV1; CDR3aa: CALGEPQLPQVDCTGGPRGTDKLIF
v_gene: TRDV1; CDR3aa: CALGELVEDLPASTWGHTLYTDKLIF
v_gene: TRDV1; CDR3aa: CALGGPSLWGIKAKLIF
v_gene: TRDV1; CDR3aa: CALGELPNTDKLIF
v_gene: TRDV2; CDR3aa: CACDPVLGAPDKLIF
v_gene: TRDV1; CDR3aa: CALLHLLGRRGYTDKLIF
v_gene: TRDV1; CDR3aa: CALGAAALNLPTLLTGGFRRNPSTDKLIF
v_gene: TRDV1; CDR3aa: CALGEPPFLQQLGAPPYTDKLIF
v_gene: TRDV1; CDR3aa: CALVYLLGDLDTSTDKLIF
v_gene: TRDV2; CDR3aa: CACGNELRHWGTYTDKLIF
v_gene: TRDV1; CDR3aa: CALGEGHASSDKLIF
v_gene: TRDV2; CDR3aa: CACDTFLHWGNPLGTDKLIF
v_gene: TRDV1; CDR3aa: CALGRPPHRLPAGYDKLIF
v_gene: TRDV1; CDR3aa: CALGEFRLPTGDTETYTDKLIF
v_gene: TRDV2; CDR3aa: CACDTWGGNSWDTRQMFF
v_gene: TRDV1; CDR3aa: CALGEPGPTKGVCRFPSTDKLIF
v_gene: TRDV2; CDR3aa: CACDTRIGRYTASTDGTDKLIF
v_gene: TRDV1; CDR3aa: CALGDSYREHHSGGRDIPYTDKLIF
v_gene: TRDV1; CDR3aa: CALGELRTWGSTKLIF
v_gene: TRDV1; CDR3aa: CALGEHGGSSYRGIQGDKLIF
v_gene: TRDV1; CDR3aa: CALGETVRGSDKLIF
v_gene: TRDV1; CDR3aa: CALGELGLGFLTDKLIF
v_gene: TRDV2; CDR3aa: CACKGSGTAGYTDKLIF
v_gene: TRDV1; CDR3aa: CALGEYLPITGGYLPHSYTDKLIF
v_gene: TRDV1; CDR3aa: CALGEGLPTRYQVIDKLIF
v_gene: TRDV2; CDR3aa: CACDTYFSTGGPDTDKLIF
v_gene: TRDV1; CDR3aa: CALGEIGVYTDKLIF
v_gene: TRDV2; CDR3aa: CACDTVDIRASSWDTRQMFF
v_gene: TRDV1; CDR3aa: CALAIQGPLGDTLDKLIF
v_gene: TRDV1; CDR3aa: CALGEPLVPSYVPRNLRLGPPYTDKLIF
v_gene: TRDV2; CDR3aa: CACDTRTGDTKEVSTDKLIF
v_gene: TRDV2; CDR3aa: CACDTLGADTDKLIF
v_gene: TRDV1; CDR3aa: CALGELGPLHWGRYTDKLIF
v_gene: TRDV1; CDR3aa: CALGELFVFAELGDTWADKLIF
v_gene: TRDV1; CDR3aa: CALGELGPASYTDKLIF
v_gene: TRDV1; CDR3aa: CALGELVVSGDTCWDTDKLIF
v_gene: TRDV2; CDR3aa: CACDGSGISWDTRQMFF
v_gene: TRDV1; CDR3aa: CALGELFPTRTLNWGIDTDKLIF
v_gene: TRDV2; CDR3aa: CACDPVLGDTHGDKLIF